Listed below are T cell receptor beta chains from one sample, sequenced in a study of T cells in Graves' hyperthyroidism and ophthalmopathy. MiXCR was run by TCRdb on the multiplex PCR reads, yielding one entry per CDR3 protein. Here the sample spans more than 300,000 distinct CDR3 sequences, about 14% being singletons. The sequenced sample consisted of blood. The receptors here all came from a woman in her 30s with Graves' hyperthyroidism. Both conserved end residues are part of each CDR3.

j_call	v_call	cdr3_aa
TRBJ2-1	TRBV27	CASRLERGSYNEQFF
TRBJ2-5	TRBV11-2	CASSLGLGPQETQYF
TRBJ2-7	TRBV20-1	CSARDEIAGTYEQYF
TRBJ2-7	TRBV27	CASSLSGTNEQYF
TRBJ1-1	TRBV7-6	CASSLVWGSDTEAFF
TRBJ2-3	TRBV11-2	CASRQAGGGTDTQYF
TRBJ1-2	TRBV28	CASTPWQGGGSF
TRBJ1-1	TRBV20-1	CSAPFDRGAEAFF
TRBJ1-5	TRBV7-4	CASSRIEQGGNQPQHF
TRBJ1-1	TRBV5-5	CASSSKLGGNTEAFF
TRBJ2-4	TRBV7-8	CASSPGDQLAKNIQYF
TRBJ2-1	TRBV20-1	CSARRLADRSSYNEQFF
TRBJ1-1	TRBV19	CASSSWTGAGGTEAFF
TRBJ2-2	TRBV19	CASRQGLNTGELFF
TRBJ2-7	TRBV4-2	CASSQDGLAGGVQYF
TRBJ2-5	TRBV20-1	CSAPVQGQETQYF
TRBJ1-1	TRBV5-1	CASSPQDGVGVVDTEAFF
TRBJ1-3	TRBV9	CASSDEGARGNTIYF
TRBJ2-5	TRBV5-8	CASSVGASGSGETQYF
TRBJ2-1	TRBV28	CASSFLAANNEQFF
TRBJ1-2	TRBV28	CATIPEAYYGYTF
TRBJ1-2	TRBV28	CASSGAGTGLFGYTF
TRBJ2-3	TRBV7-8	CASSFGRAGADTQYF
TRBJ2-3	TRBV5-1	CASSPRGGITDTQYF
TRBJ1-1	TRBV2	CASSAGGSGNTEAFF
TRBJ2-3	TRBV10-3	CAIANREADTQYF
TRBJ2-7	TRBV7-9	CASSQLAGEGEQYF
TRBJ2-5	TRBV10-3	CAIRDHRDGETQYF
TRBJ2-4	TRBV13	CASSSLQASAKNIQYF
TRBJ1-5	TRBV7-8	CASSYRRAGAEPQHF
TRBJ1-4	TRBV14	CASSQEQGNEKLFF
TRBJ2-7	TRBV6-6	CASSYAGDEQYF
TRBJ1-2	TRBV24-1	CATSGHANYGYTF